The source of this TCR beta chain is a study of T cell responses to AZD1222 COVID-19 vaccine. This table comes from immunoSEQ multiplex PCR, and its TCRdb copy is limited to in-frame clones, with some not included. This table has about 140,000 clones, nearly 95% appearing once. Germline V CDR1 and CDR2: ENHRY, SYGVKD. V lost 0 bases, J lost 3 bases, and 1 base stayed unmatched. The CDR3 has 15 residues. This chain uses TRBV10-3 with TRBJ2-5, with 10 bases aligning to TRBD1. The TCR was taken from an adult in good health. The sequencing used peripheral blood, collected on day 0 of AZD1222 vaccination. The CDR3 DNA is TGTGCCATCAGTGAGTCGGGACAGGGGAAAGAGACCCAGTACTTC. It yields the protein CAISESGQGKETQYF.